These 18 T cell receptor beta chains were all obtained from the same sample, sequenced in a study of T cells in Graves' hyperthyroidism and ophthalmopathy. Researchers amplified the TCR beta CDR3 regions from RNA transcripts. Using the HTBI primer set, a first-round RT-PCR was run on the TCR CDR3. TCRdb redid the calling of the multiplex PCR reads with MiXCR, one entry per CDR3 protein. The sample yields 75,000 to 100,000 distinct CDR3 sequences, about 37% seen once. Sequences were obtained from peripheral blood or thyroid tissue (not recorded which). The receptors shown here come from a woman in her twenties or thirties with Graves' hyperthyroidism.

For this clonotype: Here the CDR3 omits its conserved ending phenylalanine or tryptophan, so a read error is the likely source. The DNA is left out, because the CDR3 cannot be placed on it with certainty; the CDR3 is given as TCRdb lists it. CDR3 residues: CASSEGGRENTEAFS. The genes are TRBV2 and TRBJ1-1. The CDR3 numbers 15 amino acids, ends counted. Germline V gene lookup returns CDR1 SNHLY and CDR2 FYNNEI.

This chain joins TRBV19 and TRBJ1-1, with D perhaps TRBD1 (6 bases). Trimming left V 3 bases short and J 6 bases short, with 14 bases between. CDR1 is LNHDA and CDR2 is SQIVND in the germline V gene (reference sequence). The CDR3 runs 14 residues. The CDR3 coding sequence is TGTGCCAGTAGTATCGATACAGGGATCGCTGAAGCTTTCTTT. Protein: CASSIDTGIAEAFF.

The chain combines TRBV7-8 with TRBJ2-5, with TRBD2 matching over 9 bases. V was clipped by 2 bases and J by 4 bases; unmatched bases: 8. This CDR3 is built from 16 residues. Germline V gene data show CDR1 as SGHVS and CDR2 as FQNEAQ. The CDR3 sequence: CASSLRGPSGAETQYF. The CDR3, as DNA: TGTGCCAGCAGCTTAAGAGGCCCTAGCGGGGCAGAGACCCAGTACTTC.

This clonotype was counted ten times or more. The chain combines TRBV6-4 with TRBJ2-3; 9 bases are a match to TRBD2. CDR1 and CDR2 from the germline V gene are MRHNA and SNTAGT. Trimming cost V 4 bases and J 6 bases; bases outside gene matches: 5. This CDR3 comprises 14 residues. In nucleotides, the CDR3 is TGTGCCAGCAGTGCGCTAGCGGGAACGGATACGCAGTATTTT. This gives the protein CASSALAGTDTQYF.

The rearrangement uses TRBV2 and TRBJ1-5, with D hard to call. The ends were cut back, 5 bases at V and 11 bases at J, with 13 bases in the middle. CDR3 length: 12 residues. Looked up from germline, CDR1 is SNHLY and CDR2 is FYNNEI. The DNA for the CDR3 is TGTGCCAGCAGTAAGCGGGAGGGCGCCCAGCATTTT. Translated: CASSKREGAQHF.

This chain links TRBV7-8 with TRBJ2-5, with TRBD1 identical over 8 bases. This CDR3 region has 14 residues. Germline CDR1 and CDR2: SGHVS and FQNEAQ. The V gene end was trimmed by 10 bases and the J gene end by 4 bases; junction bases not matched to a gene: 11. The CDR3 loop is CATTQGGFGETQYF. The CDR3 bases are TGTGCCACAACACAGGGGGGTTTCGGAGAGACCCAGTACTTC.

This clonotype was seen a handful of times. The chain combines TRBV7-9 with TRBJ1-1; 7 nucleotides line up with TRBD1. Trimming cost V 1 base and J 1 base; bases outside gene matches: 0. CDR3 length: 14 residues. The V gene's germline CDR1 is SEHNR and CDR2 FQNEAQ (reference sequence). CDR3 coding DNA: TGTGCCAGCAGCTTAGACAGGGGGAACACTGAAGCTTTCTTT. Its protein product is CASSLDRGNTEAFF.

In regard to this clonotype: Relative to the germline gene, one junction end is altered; a read error may explain this. The DNA of the CDR3 is TGTGCCAGCAGCCCAAAACGGGGGGGATACGTCTCTGGGGCCAACGCCCTGACTTTC. It translates to CASSPKRGGYVSGANALTF. This sequence joins TRBV11-2 and TRBJ2-6; 8 bases fit TRBD2. Germline CDR1 reads SGHAT; CDR2 reads FQNNGV. The CDR3 has 19 residues.

This clonotype was detected ten times or more. The chain uses TRBV10-3 and TRBJ2-5, with a possible D match to TRBD2 (5 bases). With 6 bases removed from V and 5 bases from J, the gap between germline ends came to 13 bases. The germline gives CDR1 ENHRY, CDR2 SYGVKD. CDR3 length: 13 amino acids. The CDR3 DNA sequence: TGTGCCATCAGGAGTGGGGAGAGGGAGACCCAGTACTTC. Translating gives CAIRSGERETQYF.

This clonotype was observed at least ten times. This chain links TRBV16 with TRBJ1-5; D is unresolved. Between the trimmed V and J ends, which lost 2 bases and 11 bases, there was a span of 4 bases. This CDR3 spans 10 amino acids. In germline, CDR1 is KGHSY, CDR2 FQNENV. The CDR3, as DNA: TGTGCCAGCAGCCAAAGGGCCCAGCATTTT. This translates into CASSQRAQHF.

This clonotype appeared many times. The J gene is TRBJ2-3, the V gene TRBV2; TRBD1 might be the D (7 bases). The germline CDR1 and CDR2 sequences are SNHLY and FYNNEI. The V gene lost 10 bases and the J gene lost 5 bases, with 22 bases spanning the gap. This CDR3 spans 15 amino acids. The CDR3 sequence is CATRFMTQGGDTQYF. The CDR3 region has the DNA TGTGCCACACGTTTTATGACTCAGGGGGGAGATACGCAGTATTTT.

This clonotype was seen only a few times. V usage is TRBV28 and J usage is TRBJ1-5; D ambiguous. The CDR3 loop spans 12 amino acids. The V gene lost 3 bases and the J gene lost 9 bases, with 9 bases spanning the gap. In germline, CDR1 is MDHEN, CDR2 SYDVKM. The CDR3 here is CASSFPFWPQHF. CDR3 sequence (DNA): TGTGCCAGCAGTTTCCCTTTCTGGCCCCAGCATTTT. The variable domain in full, completed from reference TRBV28 and TRBJ1-5, reads DVKVTQSSRYLVKRTGEKVFLECVQDMDHENMFWYRQDPGLGLRLIYFSYDVKMKEKGDIPEGYSVSREKKERFSLILESASTNQTSMYLCASSFPFWPQHFGDGTRLSIL.

This rearrangement joins TRBV7-2 to TRBJ1-5, with D maybe TRBD1 (5 bases). Germline-derived CDR1 and CDR2 are SGHTA and FQGNSA. The CDR3 extends over 15 amino acids. The V end lost 4 bases, the J end lost 7 bases, and 17 bases lay between the germline ends. The DNA for the CDR3 is TGTGCCAGCAGCTCCTTCCAGGGCGCTGGACAGCCCCAGCATTTT. This encodes CASSSFQGAGQPQHF.

There are many counts of this clonotype. The chain uses TRBV5-1 and TRBJ2-5, with D hard to call. The CDR3 spans 13 residues. Germline CDR1 reads SGHRS; CDR2 reads YFSETQ. The V and J ends lost 2 bases and 2 bases respectively, with 7 bases between them. The CDR3 sequence is CASSFGGQETQYF. For the CDR3, the DNA is TGCGCCAGCAGCTTTGGTGGGCAAGAGACCCAGTACTTC.

To note about this clonotype: At one of its ends the junction is not consistent with the germline gene, which may arise from a read error. The V gene is TRBV5-5, the J gene TRBJ2-2; 7 nucleotides align to TRBD2. The CDR3 covers 16 residues. Germline V gene data show CDR1 as SGHKS and CDR2 as YYEKEE (reference sequence). CDR3: CASSLGGDPSTGELFF. The CDR3, as DNA: TGCGCCAGCAGCTTGGGAGGGGATCCTAGCACCGGGGAGCTGTTTTTT.

This clonotype was counted ten times or more. The CDR3 bases are TGTGCCAGCAGTGGAGGACAGGGCCCTAATGAAAAACTGTTTTTT. As protein: CASSGGQGPNEKLFF. The genes are TRBV6-1 and TRBJ1-4; 8 nucleotides align to TRBD1. The CDR3 runs 15 residues. Germline-derived CDR1 and CDR2 are MNHNS and SASEGT. V lost 4 bases to trimming and J lost 3 bases; unmatched junction nucleotides: 4.

This clonotype was counted ten times or more. Possible read error: a much larger clone is one base away. The V and J genes are TRBV5-1 and TRBJ2-6; D not certain. CDR3 size: 15 residues. V was clipped by 0 bases and J by 5 bases, with 9 bases between them. Germline CDR1 is SGHRS and CDR2 is YFSETQ. The chain's CDR3 is CASSLEAARANVLTF. The CDR3, as DNA: TGCGCCAGCAGCTTGGAAGCTGCCAGGGCCAACGTCCTGACTTTC.

This clonotype was observed at least ten times. The rearrangement links TRBV6-1 to TRBJ1-5; no clear D gene. V was shortened by 7 bases and J by 2 bases, with 9 bases between the two germline ends. This CDR3 spans 13 amino acids. The germline V gene encodes CDR1 MNHNS and CDR2 SASEGT. The CDR3 DNA sequence: TGTGCCAGCACGGTGGACCGCAATCAGCCCCAGCATTTT. Its translation: CASTVDRNQPQHF.